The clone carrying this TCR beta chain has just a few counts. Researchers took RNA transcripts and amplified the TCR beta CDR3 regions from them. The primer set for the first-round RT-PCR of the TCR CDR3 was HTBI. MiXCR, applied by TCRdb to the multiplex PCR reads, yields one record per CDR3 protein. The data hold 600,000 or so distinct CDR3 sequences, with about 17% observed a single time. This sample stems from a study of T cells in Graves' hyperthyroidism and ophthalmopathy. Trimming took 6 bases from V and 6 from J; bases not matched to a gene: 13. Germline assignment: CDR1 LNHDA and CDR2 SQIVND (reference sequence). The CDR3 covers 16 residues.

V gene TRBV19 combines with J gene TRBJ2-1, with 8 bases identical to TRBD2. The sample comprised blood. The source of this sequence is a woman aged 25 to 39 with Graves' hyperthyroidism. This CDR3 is CASRRRGGTSRNEQFF. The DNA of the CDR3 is TGTGCCAGTAGGCGTAGGGGGGGGACTAGTCGCAATGAGCAGTTCTTC.